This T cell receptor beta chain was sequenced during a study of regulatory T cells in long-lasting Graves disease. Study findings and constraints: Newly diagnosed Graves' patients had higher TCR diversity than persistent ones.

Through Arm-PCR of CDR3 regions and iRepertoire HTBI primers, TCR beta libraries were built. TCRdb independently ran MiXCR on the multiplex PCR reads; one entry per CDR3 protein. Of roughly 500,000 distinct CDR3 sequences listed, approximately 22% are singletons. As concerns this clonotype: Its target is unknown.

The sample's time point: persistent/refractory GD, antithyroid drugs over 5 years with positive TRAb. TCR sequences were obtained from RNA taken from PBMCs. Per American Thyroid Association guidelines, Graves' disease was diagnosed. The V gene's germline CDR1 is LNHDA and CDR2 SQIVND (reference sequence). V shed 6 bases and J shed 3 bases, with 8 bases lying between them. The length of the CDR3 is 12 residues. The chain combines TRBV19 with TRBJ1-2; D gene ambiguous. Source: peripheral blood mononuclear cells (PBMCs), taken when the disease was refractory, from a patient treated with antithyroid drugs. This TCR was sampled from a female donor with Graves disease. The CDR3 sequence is CASRDLDYGYTF. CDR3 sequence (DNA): TGTGCCAGTAGGGACTTAGACTATGGCTACACCTTC.